Following are 12 T cell receptor beta chains from one sample sequenced in a study of technical replicates of blood from a handful of donors. Some clones are missing from TCRdb's copy, which holds only in-frame ones; the method was immunoSEQ multiplex PCR. The sample holds 70,000 to 80,000 clones, roughly 91% seen once. Specimen: T cells isolated from PBMCs. All receptors come from a human donor in good health. Some clones in this sample may be carry-over from other donors' samples.

The V call is TRBV18, the J call TRBJ1-1, with D hard to call. V shed 6 bases and J shed 5 bases, with 16 bases lying between them. CDR3 length: 14 amino acids. Germline CDR1 and CDR2: KGHSH and LQKENI. In DNA, the CDR3 is TGTGCCAGCTCGTCGTCGCTGGGGAGGACTGAAGCTTTCTTT. It is translated as CASSSSLGRTEAFF.

The chain couples TRBV5-1 to TRBJ2-5; possibly TRBD2 for D (5 bases). V lost 2 bases and J 3 bases, leaving 11 bases between the germline ends. CDR3 length equals 14 residues. The germline gives CDR1 SGHRS, CDR2 YFSETQ. CDR3 coding DNA: TGCGCCAGCAGCTTCCGGGAAAACAAAGAGACCCAGTACTTC. It translates to CASSFRENKETQYF.

The chain joins TRBV25-1 to TRBJ1-1, with TRBD1 matching over 8 bases. The germline V gene has CDR1 MGHDK and CDR2 SYGVNS. V lost 2 bases and J lost 4; bases outside the gene matches: 3. CDR3 length: 14 amino acids. CDR3 nucleotides: TGTGCCAGCAGTGAACAGGGGGCCGTCACTGAAGCTTTCTTT. Translated: CASSEQGAVTEAFF.

DNA of the CDR3: TGTGCCAGTAGTATCGTGAGGGTCCCGTACAATGAGCAGTTCTTC. Translation gives CASSIVRVPYNEQFF. This chain joins TRBV19 and TRBJ2-1; D perhaps matches TRBD2 (5 bases). Trimming shortened V by 3 bases and J by 4 bases, and 13 bases separated the two germline ends. Germline CDR1 LNHDA, CDR2 SQIVND (reference sequence). The length of the CDR3 is 15 residues.

The chain employs TRBV5-1 and TRBJ2-7, with TRBD1 as a possible D gene (6 bases). The CDR3 is 15 amino acids. Looked up from germline, CDR1 is SGHRS and CDR2 is YFSETQ. Between the trimmed V and J ends, which lost 0 bases and 0 bases, there was a span of 10 bases. The CDR3 nucleotides read TGCGCCAGCAGCTTGGCTACAGGGAGCTCCTACGAGCAGTACTTC. It codes for CASSLATGSSYEQYF.

J is TRBJ1-1 and V is TRBV7-9; D is ambiguous. V was cut by 0 bases and J by 2 bases, with 10 bases left in between. Germline lookup yields CDR1 SEHNR and CDR2 FQNEAQ (reference sequence). The CDR3 has 15 amino acids. CDR3 region: CASSLAHAGNTEAFF. The CDR3 DNA is TGTGCCAGCAGCTTAGCGCACGCAGGTAACACTGAAGCTTTCTTT.

The genes are TRBV11-2 and TRBJ2-2; no clear D. The germline V and J ends were trimmed by 8 bases and 6 bases, with 13 bases remaining between them. The length of the CDR3 is 13 residues. Germline lookup yields CDR1 SGHAT and CDR2 FQNNGV. The CDR3 region is CASSGTPPGELFF. CDR3 DNA: TGTGCCAGCTCGGGTACCCCCCCCGGGGAGCTGTTTTTT.

The chain combines TRBV6-5 with TRBJ2-3; TRBD2 agrees at 8 bases. V was clipped by 4 bases and J by 3 bases; unmatched bases: 9. The CDR3 is 16 amino acids. CDR1 and CDR2 (germline): MNHEY, SVGAGI. The CDR3 here is CASSFPSAGGTDTQYF. The CDR3 region has the DNA TGTGCCAGCAGTTTCCCCTCGGCGGGAGGTACAGATACGCAGTATTTT.

The chain combines TRBV9 with TRBJ1-2; no clear D gene. The CDR3 spans 14 residues. CDR1 is SGDLS, CDR2 YYNGEE, per germline. V lost 1 base to trimming and J lost 8 bases, with 15 bases between them. CDR3 region: CASSVTRSTGGYTF. In DNA form, the CDR3 reads TGTGCCAGCAGCGTAACTCGGTCTACGGGGGGCTACACCTTC.

The V and J genes are TRBV7-6 and TRBJ2-1, with 9 bases aligning to TRBD2. Germline V gene data show CDR1 as SGHVS and CDR2 as FNYEAQ. The CDR3 loop spans 17 amino acids. The junction had 13 bases not matched to a gene; V was cut back by 5 bases and J by 5 bases. The CDR3 DNA follows: TGTGCCAGCAGCGCGGCTAGCGGGGAGCCCCCGGACAATGAGCAGTTCTTC. As protein: CASSAASGEPPDNEQFF.

This chain uses TRBV2 with TRBJ2-2; 9 bases align to TRBD2. In germline, CDR1 is SNHLY, CDR2 FYNNEI. The CDR3 consists of 16 residues. Trimming removed 10 bases from V and 5 bases from J; junction bases left unmatched: 14. The CDR3, as DNA: TGTGCCACCCCCAGGGAGCGGGGGGAATCAACCGGGGAGCTGTTTTTT. Translation: CATPRERGESTGELFF.

V usage is TRBV7-2 and J usage is TRBJ2-2; TRBD2 matches at 10 bases. Germline CDR1 SGHTA, CDR2 FQGNSA. The CDR3 is made up of 16 amino acids. V trimming: 4 bases; J trimming: 2 bases; junction bases outside the gene matches: 4. As DNA, the CDR3 is TGTGCCAGCAGCTCCACTAGCGGGGAAAACACCGGGGAGCTGTTTTTT. It yields the protein CASSSTSGENTGELFF.